The 18 T cell receptor beta chains listed next were all sequenced from one sample in a study of neoadjuvant anti-PD-1 for oral cavity cancer. Noted time point: after neoadjuvant nivolumab, at surgical resection. Sequencing was performed with immunoSEQ multiplex PCR; in TCRdb, only in-frame clones are kept and a portion is missing. The top ten hold approximately 2.8% of the sample, which has 10,000 to 15,000 clones, over 55% seen once. Sequenced material: PBMCs, taken after nivolumab (anti-PD-1) treatment. All receptors derive from a person between 40 and 85 years old with oral cavity squamous cell carcinoma.

CDR3 amino acids: CSAIQGGDEQFF. The CDR3 DNA follows: TGCAGCGCAATCCAGGGAGGGGATGAGCAGTTCTTC. The chain carries TRBV29-1 and TRBJ2-1, with 7 bases matching TRBD2. CDR3 length: 12 amino acids. In germline, CDR1 is SQVTM, CDR2 ANQGSEA. J gave up 8 bases and V 7 bases, and 8 bases lay outside the gene matches.

The genes are TRBV29-1 and TRBJ2-3; perhaps TRBD2 as D (7 bases). This CDR3 comprises 16 residues. Trimming left V 7 bases short and J 4 bases short, with 24 bases between. The germline CDR1 and CDR2 sequences are SQVTM and ANQGSEA. CDR3 nucleotide sequence: TGCAGCGCCATCCACAGGGAACTAGCGATCGCAGATACGCAGTATTTT. Translated, it gives CSAIHRELAIADTQYF.

The CDR3 is CASSLSQAGGSYEQYF. The CDR3 DNA reads as TGTGCCAGCAGCTTAAGCCAAGCGGGCGGCTCCTACGAGCAGTACTTC. The V and J genes are TRBV11-2 and TRBJ2-7, with TRBD2 as a possible D gene (6 bases). V was cut by 2 bases and J by 0 bases, with 14 bases left in between. CDR3 size: 16 residues. Germline CDR1 reads SGHAT; CDR2 reads FQNNGV.

The CDR3 spells CASSLAGGVNEQFF. The CDR3 DNA is TGTGCCAGCAGCTTGGCCGGGGGGGTCAATGAGCAGTTCTTC. The V and J genes are TRBV5-4 and TRBJ2-1, with 8 bases lining up with TRBD2. CDR1 and CDR2 from the germline V gene are SGHNT and YYREEE (reference sequence). Trimming removed 0 bases from V and 6 bases from J; junction bases left unmatched: 2. This CDR3 has 14 residues.

CDR3 loop: CASSPHGYTGPQQYF. Here the CDR3 DNA reads TGTGCCAGCAGCCCGCACGGGTATACGGGGCCGCAGCAGTACTTC. The chain employs TRBV4-2 and TRBJ2-7; D tentatively fits TRBD1 or TRBD2 (5 bases each). The ends were cut back, 4 bases at V and 8 bases at J, with 21 bases in the middle. CDR3 length: 15 residues. Germline V gene lookup returns CDR1 LGHNA and CDR2 YNFKEQ.

CDR3 DNA sequence: TGCGCCAGCAGCCCCCGGACGTCCGGGACAGGCTACGAGCAGTACTTC. Translating gives CASSPRTSGTGYEQYF. The chain employs TRBV5-1 and TRBJ2-7, with 8 bases lining up with TRBD1. The germline V gene encodes CDR1 SGHRS and CDR2 YFSETQ. The CDR3 is 16 residues long. The trim removed 4 bases at V and 3 bases at J, leaving 12 bases unmatched.

The J gene is TRBJ1-5, the V gene TRBV10-3; D might be TRBD1 (6 bases). Trimming cost V 11 bases and J 6 bases, with 17 bases left between them. The CDR3 extends over 13 amino acids. Per the germline V gene, CDR1 is ENHRY and CDR2 is SYGVKD. The DNA of the CDR3 is TGTGCCTCGGCTGGGGGGGCGGGTCAGCCCCAGCATTTT. Its protein product is CASAGGAGQPQHF.

Here the CDR3 DNA reads TGCGCCAGCAGCTTGGGAGACAGGGGCGGTGGCTACACCTTC. This sequence encodes CASSLGDRGGGYTF. The rearrangement uses TRBV5-1 and TRBJ1-2, with 8 bases that match TRBD1. CDR3 size: 14 residues. CDR1 and CDR2 from the germline V gene are SGHRS and YFSETQ. With V trimmed by 0 bases and J by 7 bases, 5 bases remained unmatched.

Here the CDR3 DNA reads TGTGCCAGCAGTTCACTCCGACAGGGTCCAAGCAGGACCCAGTACTTC. It translates to CASSSLRQGPSRTQYF. The chain carries TRBV13 and TRBJ2-5; TRBD1 matches at 7 bases. Germline-derived CDR1 and CDR2 are PRHDT and FYEKMQ (reference sequence). The length of the CDR3 is 16 residues. After removal of 6 bases from V and 7 bases from J, the junction contained 17 bases not matched to a gene.

This clone was detected a few times. The genes are TRBV9 and TRBJ2-5; 8 nucleotides agree with TRBD2. V lost 2 bases, J lost 2 bases, and 5 bases stayed unmatched. The CDR3 length is 15 residues. Per germline, CDR1 SGDLS and CDR2 YYNGEE. The CDR3 is CASSVGLGGQETQYF. CDR3 sequence (DNA): TGTGCCAGCAGCGTGGGACTAGGGGGGCAAGAGACCCAGTACTTC.

Details on this clone: At one end, the junction sequence differs from germline, possibly due to a read error. The chain couples TRBV15 to TRBJ2-1; D might be TRBD1 (5 bases). This CDR3 is 13 amino acids long. In germline, CDR1 is LNHNV, CDR2 YYDKDF (reference sequence). The CDR3 protein is CATSRDSYNEQFF. The CDR3 region has the DNA TGTGCCACCAGCCGAGACAGCTACAATGAGCAGTTCTTC.

V is TRBV13 and J is TRBJ2-5; 7 nucleotides agree with TRBD1. Germline CDR1 reads PRHDT; CDR2 reads FYEKMQ (reference sequence). V was clipped by 5 bases and J by 3 bases; unmatched bases: 6. The CDR3 extends over 14 amino acids. CDR3 region: CASSVEGAKETQYF. For the CDR3, the DNA is TGTGCCAGCAGCGTAGAGGGGGCTAAAGAGACCCAGTACTTC.

This clone was recorded once. The chain is built from TRBV6-5 and TRBJ2-2; D is uncertain. Per the germline V gene, CDR1 is MNHEY and CDR2 is SVGAGI. The CDR3 is made up of 13 amino acids. Trimming took off 6 bases at V and 5 bases at J, with 10 bases between the two ends. CDR3 region: CASRKDGTGELFF. The CDR3 DNA reads as TGTGCCAGCAGAAAGGACGGGACCGGGGAGCTGTTTTTT.

The chain employs TRBV9 and TRBJ1-2, with TRBD1 matching over 7 bases. CDR1 and CDR2 from the germline V gene are SGDLS and YYNGEE. The CDR3 totals 15 residues. The V segment lost 4 bases and the J segment 5 bases; nucleotides outside the gene matches: 11. CDR3 bases: TGTGCCAGCAGCCCTGGGGGAGGGACAGCGTATGGCTACACCTTC. Translated, it gives CASSPGGGTAYGYTF.

The chain's CDR3 is CASSAGQGAWPQHF. DNA for the CDR3: TGTGCCAGCAGTGCTGGACAGGGGGCTTGGCCCCAGCATTTT. The chain joins TRBV6-1 to TRBJ1-5; the match to TRBD1 covers 11 bases. CDR3 size: 14 residues. CDR1 and CDR2 (germline): MNHNS, SASEGT. Trimming took 4 bases from V and 9 from J; bases not matched to a gene: 5.

The chain combines TRBV30 with TRBJ2-1; TRBD2 agrees at 10 bases. This CDR3 contains 17 residues. CDR1 GTSNPN and CDR2 SVGIG come from the germline V gene (reference sequence). The J segment lost 8 bases and the V segment lost 3 bases, leaving 16 bases of the junction unmatched. CDR3 nucleotides: TGTGCCTGGAGAGGGGGGGCTAGCGGGAGAGTCGGTGATGAGCAGTTCTTC. It yields the protein CAWRGGASGRVGDEQFF.

The chain is built from TRBV13 and TRBJ2-7; D is undetermined. Germline V CDR1 and CDR2: PRHDT, FYEKMQ (reference sequence). This CDR3 has 14 residues. The germline V and J ends were trimmed by 5 bases and 5 bases, with 16 bases remaining between them. CDR3 in amino acids: CASSPWARPNEQYF. The CDR3 DNA is TGTGCCAGCAGCCCGTGGGCGCGACCAAACGAGCAGTACTTC.

V gene TRBV9 combines with J gene TRBJ2-5; 7 nucleotides match TRBD2. The trim removed 2 bases at V and 6 bases at J, leaving 13 bases unmatched. The CDR3 loop spans 16 amino acids. Germline V CDR1 and CDR2: SGDLS, YYNGEE. CDR3 DNA: TGTGCCAGCAGCGTCGGACTAGTCGGGTTCGATCAGACCCAGTACTTC. It codes for CASSVGLVGFDQTQYF.